The entry that follows covers one T cell receptor (beta chain) sequence. CDR3 length: 14 amino acids. CDR1 SGHRS and CDR2 YFSETQ come from the germline V gene. Trimming took 6 bases from V and 1 from J; bases not matched to a gene: 5. This sample is drawn from a study of blood T cell repertoires in COVID-19. Background on the study: Acute and convalescent COVID-19 samples came from the United States, Italy and Spain.

Original methodology: Reference gene primer amplification gave nucleated cell count estimates. The protocol was immunoSEQ multiplex PCR, while the TCRdb copy is restricted to in-frame clones and leaves out a portion. For V, J and clone size, that table is used; D and trimming come from the DNA. The data show about 270,000 clones, roughly nine tenths seen once. The TCR sequence derives from a man aged 50 to 59 with acute or convalescent COVID-19. The J gene is TRBJ1-1, the V gene TRBV5-1; 8 nucleotides line up with TRBD1. The sample comprised peripheral blood. The CDR3 coding sequence is TGCGCCAGCACCTATCAGGGGGCGAACACTGAAGCTTTCTTT. Protein product: CASTYQGANTEAFF.